This T cell receptor (beta chain) was sequenced in a study of blood T cell repertoires in COVID-19. Study information: Samples taken during acute and convalescent COVID-19 were collected in the United States, Italy and Spain. PBMCs, B-cell-depleted T cells, or T cells were the source of the cDNA or gDNA that made up the material.

Regarding this clone: Other DNA sequences from this sample encode an identical CDR3 as well.

Authors' methods: The authors estimated nucleated cell counts from reference gene primer amplification. Only in-frame clones appear in the TCRdb table, and some are missing; sequencing was by immunoSEQ multiplex PCR. The V and J calls and clone size come from that table; D and trimming were worked out from the DNA. The sample has about 69,000 clones; almost 90% are singletons. The CDR3 is 13 residues long. Germline V gives CDR1 MNHEY, CDR2 SVGAGI. V lost 5 bases, J lost 2 bases, and 9 bases lay in between. The TCR was taken from a man aged 45-65 years with acute or convalescent COVID-19. V usage is TRBV6-5 and J usage is TRBJ1-1; the D gene is possibly TRBD1 (5 bases). Sequences were obtained from peripheral blood. The DNA for the CDR3 is TGTGCCAGCAGTCCGACAGAAAACACTGAAGCTTTCTTT. Protein: CASSPTENTEAFF.